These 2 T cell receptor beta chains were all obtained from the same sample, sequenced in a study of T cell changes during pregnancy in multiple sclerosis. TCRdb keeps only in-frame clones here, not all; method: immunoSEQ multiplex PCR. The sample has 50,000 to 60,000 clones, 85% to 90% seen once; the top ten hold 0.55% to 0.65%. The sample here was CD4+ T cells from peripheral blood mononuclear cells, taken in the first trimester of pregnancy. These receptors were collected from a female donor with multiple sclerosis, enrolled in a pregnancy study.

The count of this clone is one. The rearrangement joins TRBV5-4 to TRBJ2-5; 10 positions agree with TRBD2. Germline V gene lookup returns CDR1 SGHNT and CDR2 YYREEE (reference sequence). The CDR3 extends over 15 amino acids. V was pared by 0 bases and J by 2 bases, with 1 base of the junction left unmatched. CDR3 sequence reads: CASSLASGGQETQYF. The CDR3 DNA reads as TGTGCCAGCAGCTTGGCTAGCGGGGGACAAGAGACCCAGTACTTC.

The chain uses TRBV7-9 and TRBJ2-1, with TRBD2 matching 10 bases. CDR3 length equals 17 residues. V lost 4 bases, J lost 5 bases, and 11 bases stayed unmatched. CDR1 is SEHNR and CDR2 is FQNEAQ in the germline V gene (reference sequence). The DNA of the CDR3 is TGTGCCAGCAGCTCCCTTAAAGCGGGAGGGCCTCACAATGAGCAGTTCTTC. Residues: CASSSLKAGGPHNEQFF.